Listed here is a single T cell receptor beta chain. The record originates from a study of blood T cell repertoires in COVID-19. Germline CDR1 MNHEY, CDR2 SMNVEV (reference sequence). There are 13 residues in the CDR3. V gave up 1 base and J gave up 6 bases; unmatched junction bases: 3. The authors' processing: Amplification of reference gene primers was used by the study to estimate nucleated cell counts. The repertoire was sequenced with immunoSEQ multiplex PCR; TCRdb's copy has only in-frame clones and lacks some. The V and J calls and clone size come from that table; D and trimming were worked out from the DNA. The table has some 170,000 clones, approximately 88% seen once; the top ten hold roughly 1.4%.

The receptor's source is a woman aged 45 to 65 with acute or convalescent COVID-19. The sequenced material came from peripheral blood. The genes are TRBV27 and TRBJ2-7, with 7 bases identical to TRBD1. CDR3 protein: CASSLYRGGEQYF. The CDR3, as DNA: TGTGCCAGCAGTTTATACAGGGGTGGCGAGCAGTACTTC.